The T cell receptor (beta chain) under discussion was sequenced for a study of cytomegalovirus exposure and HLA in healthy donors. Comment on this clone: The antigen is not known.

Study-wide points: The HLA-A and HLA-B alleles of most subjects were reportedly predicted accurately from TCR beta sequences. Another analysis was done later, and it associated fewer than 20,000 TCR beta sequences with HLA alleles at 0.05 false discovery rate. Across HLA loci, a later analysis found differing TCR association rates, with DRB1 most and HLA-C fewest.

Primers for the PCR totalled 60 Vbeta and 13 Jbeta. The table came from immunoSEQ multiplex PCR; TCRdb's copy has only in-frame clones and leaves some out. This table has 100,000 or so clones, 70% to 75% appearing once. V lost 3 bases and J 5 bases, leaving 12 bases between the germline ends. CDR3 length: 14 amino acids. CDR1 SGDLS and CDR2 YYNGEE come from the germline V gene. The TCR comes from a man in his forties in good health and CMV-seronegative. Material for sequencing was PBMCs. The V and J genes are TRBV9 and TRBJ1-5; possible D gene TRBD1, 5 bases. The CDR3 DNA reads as TGTGCCAGCAGCGCCCCAGGGATCTATCAGCCCCAGCATTTT. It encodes CASSAPGIYQPQHF.